Sequencing of this TCR beta chain was carried out in a study of blood T cell repertoires in COVID-19. On the study more broadly: PBMCs, B-cell-depleted T cells, or T cells were the source of the cDNA or gDNA that made up the material.

Authors' methods: Researchers report that nucleated cell counts were estimated from reference gene primer amplification. Profiling relied on immunoSEQ multiplex PCR, and the TCRdb table lists in-frame clones only, not all of them. For V, J and clone size, that table is used; D and trimming come from the DNA. The sample has roughly 62,000 clones; 80% to 95% are singletons. V was pared by 7 bases and J by 7 bases, with 15 bases of the junction left unmatched. This CDR3 is built from 16 residues. Germline V gene lookup returns CDR1 MGHDK and CDR2 SYGVNS. The chain has TRBV25-1 and TRBJ2-1; 8 bases fit TRBD2. This TCR was recovered from a human donor in a cohort sampled during active COVID-19. Material: peripheral blood. The CDR3 DNA reads as TGTGCCAGCATAGGGTACGGGAGGGCCGGGGGAAATGAGCAGTTCTTC. This encodes CASIGYGRAGGNEQFF.